The 27 T cell receptor beta chains in this list originate from one sample, sequenced in a study of blood T cell repertoires in COVID-19. The table came from immunoSEQ multiplex PCR; TCRdb's copy has only in-frame clones and leaves some out. The sample includes 150,000 to 200,000 clones, roughly 90% of them seen just once. Source material: peripheral blood. Receptors were obtained from a middle-aged man with acute or convalescent COVID-19.

J is TRBJ1-2 and V is TRBV6-1; a weak D match, TRBD1 (5 bases). The germline gives CDR1 MNHNS, CDR2 SASEGT. The V gene lost 3 bases and the J gene lost 7 bases, with 12 bases spanning the gap. The CDR3 sequence is 13 residues long. The CDR3, as DNA: TGTGCCAGCAGTGACAGGGTATCTGGTGGCTACACCTTC. As protein: CASSDRVSGGYTF.

The chain is built from TRBV4-1 and TRBJ1-5; a weak D match, TRBD1 (5 bases). Germline V gene lookup returns CDR1 MGHRA and CDR2 YSYEKL. Between the trimmed V and J ends, which lost 4 bases and 3 bases, there was a span of 13 bases. The CDR3 sequence is 15 residues long. This chain's CDR3 is CASSLEGTDNQPQHF. CDR3 in DNA: TGCGCCAGCAGCCTCGAGGGGACTGACAATCAGCCCCAGCATTTT.

The V and J genes are TRBV29-1 and TRBJ1-2; maybe TRBD1 (6 bases). CDR1 and CDR2 from the germline V gene are SQVTM and ANQGSEA. The CDR3 contains 13 residues. Trimming pared 3 bases from V and 2 bases from J, leaving 10 bases between. The chain's CDR3 is CSVDPGQNYGYTF. CDR3 nucleotides: TGCAGCGTTGACCCGGGACAAAACTATGGCTACACCTTC.

This sequence joins TRBV3-1 (or the pseudogene TRBV3-2) and TRBJ2-3; 8 bases are shared with TRBD1. J lost 0 bases, V lost 1 base, and 6 bases had no gene match. The length of the CDR3 is 17 residues. Germline lookup yields CDR1 LGHDT and CDR2 YNNKEL (reference sequence). The CDR3 sequence is CASSQVGTGGSTDTQYF. The CDR3 nucleotides are TGTGCCAGCAGCCAAGTAGGTACAGGGGGAAGCACAGATACGCAGTATTTT.

V gene TRBV11-2 combines with J gene TRBJ2-1, with 8 bases that match TRBD1. V was pared by 1 base and J by 6 bases, with 11 bases of the junction left unmatched. CDR1 and CDR2 (germline): SGHAT, FQNNGV. The CDR3 consists of 17 residues. Written as DNA, the CDR3 is TGTGCCAGCAGCTTAGGACAGGGGATTTTGAAAGGCAATGAGCAGTTCTTC. Translating it yields CASSLGQGILKGNEQFF.

J is TRBJ1-2 and V is TRBV19, with 8 bases fitting TRBD1. Germline assignment: CDR1 LNHDA and CDR2 SQIVND (reference sequence). After removal of 4 bases from V and 7 bases from J, the junction contained 11 bases not matched to a gene. This CDR3 has 15 residues. CDR3 residues: CASSTEGQGLGGYTF. The CDR3 region has the DNA TGTGCCAGTAGTACCGAAGGACAGGGACTGGGTGGCTACACCTTC.

The chain is built from TRBV5-5 and TRBJ2-7; a weak D match, TRBD1 (6 bases). The CDR3 covers 11 residues. Trimming took 4 bases from V and 9 from J, leaving 11 bases between them. Germline CDR1 and CDR2: SGHKS and YYEKEE (reference sequence). The CDR3 nucleotides are TGTGCCAGCAGCGAACAGGGACGGCAGTACTTC. Its protein is CASSEQGRQYF.

This sequence joins TRBV24-1 and TRBJ2-1, with D tentatively TRBD1 (5 bases). Between the trimmed V and J ends, which lost 2 bases and 6 bases, there was a span of 10 bases. CDR3 length: 14 residues. Per germline, CDR1 KGHDR and CDR2 SFDVKD. CDR3 DNA: TGTGCCACCAGTGATTCCTCAAGGGGCAATGAGCAGTTCTTC. This sequence encodes CATSDSSRGNEQFF.

The chain joins TRBV6-5 to TRBJ1-1, with 8 nucleotides matching TRBD1. CDR3 length: 13 residues. V lost 6 bases, J lost 5 bases, and 5 bases stayed unmatched. Germline CDR1 is MNHEY and CDR2 is SVGAGI. CDR3 DNA sequence: TGTGCCAGCAGCCTGGGGACAGGAACTGAAGCTTTCTTT. Translating gives CASSLGTGTEAFF.

The chain recombines TRBV28 with TRBJ1-6; 9 bases align to TRBD1. Losses at the gene ends were 3 bases for V and 10 bases for J; bases not matched to a gene: 7. Germline V CDR1 and CDR2: MDHEN, SYDVKM. The CDR3 length is 15 residues. In DNA form, the CDR3 reads TGTGCCAGCAGTTTCCGGGGACAGGGATACTCACCCCTCCACTTT. Its translation: CASSFRGQGYSPLHF. The full variable domain, in which reference TRBV28 and TRBJ1-6 provide the parts outside the CDR3, is DVKVTQSSRYLVKRTGEKVFLECVQDMDHENMFWYRQDPGLGLRLIYFSYDVKMKEKGDIPEGYSVSREKKERFSLILESASTNQTSMYLCASSFRGQGYSPLHFGNGTRLTVT.

The chain employs TRBV6-5 and TRBJ1-5; no firm D call. V dropped 7 bases and J dropped 2 bases, with 12 bases sitting between them. Germline assignment: CDR1 MNHEY and CDR2 SVGAGI. CDR3 size: 14 residues. The CDR3 DNA sequence: TGTGCCAGCACCGTCCCTGTAGGCAATCAGCCCCAGCATTTT. Protein product: CASTVPVGNQPQHF.

This chain links TRBV10-3 with TRBJ2-3; D is perhaps TRBD1 (5 bases). The germline CDR1 and CDR2 sequences are ENHRY and SYGVKD. V lost 4 bases, J lost 4 bases, and 9 bases lay in between. There are 13 residues in the CDR3. The CDR3 region is CAISGQGSDTQYF. DNA for the CDR3: TGTGCCATCAGTGGGCAGGGATCAGATACGCAGTATTTT.

The V call is TRBV6-6, the J call TRBJ2-7; 7 positions match TRBD1. V was pared by 5 bases and J by 6 bases, with 19 bases of the junction left unmatched. Germline V CDR1 and CDR2: MNHNY, SVGAGI (reference sequence). This CDR3 is 17 amino acids long. The CDR3 loop reads CASSQRPRGGIVSEQYF. The DNA for the CDR3 is TGTGCCAGCAGTCAGAGGCCCAGAGGGGGCATAGTATCCGAGCAGTACTTC.

This clone was seen a single time. The CDR3 coding sequence is TGTGCCAGCAGTTTACTAGCGGGGGCCCCTTACAATGAGCAGTTCTTC. Translating gives CASSLLAGAPYNEQFF. V gene TRBV27 combines with J gene TRBJ2-1, with 10 nucleotides matching TRBD2. With V trimmed by 2 bases and J by 4 bases, 5 bases remained unmatched. Per the germline V gene, CDR1 is MNHEY and CDR2 is SMNVEV (reference sequence). The CDR3 is 16 residues long.

This chain links TRBV28 with TRBJ2-3, with D unresolved. This CDR3 contains 15 residues. Trimming removed 3 bases at V and 4 bases at J, with 14 bases between. CDR1 MDHEN and CDR2 SYDVKM come from the germline V gene. This CDR3 reads CASSFGRPRPDTQYF. As DNA, the CDR3 is TGTGCCAGCAGTTTTGGTAGACCTAGACCAGATACGCAGTATTTT.

The J gene is TRBJ1-1, the V gene TRBV11-2; possible D gene TRBD1, 5 bases. Germline V lookup: CDR1 SGHAT, CDR2 FQNNGV. The CDR3 length is 15 residues. V lost 1 base to trimming and J lost 1 base, with 10 bases between them. The CDR3 sequence: CASSLAQGSNTEAFF. The CDR3 DNA is TGTGCCAGCAGCTTAGCTCAGGGATCGAACACTGAAGCTTTCTTT.

V is TRBV7-9 and J is TRBJ2-6; D gene unclear. V lost 3 bases and J 4 bases, leaving 10 bases between the germline ends. The CDR3 extends over 15 amino acids. Germline V lookup: CDR1 SEHNR, CDR2 FQNEAQ (reference sequence). The CDR3, as DNA: TGTGCCAGCAGCTTTCATCGGTCCGGGGCCAACGTCCTGACTTTC. It specifies CASSFHRSGANVLTF.

Only one count was recorded for this clone. This chain uses TRBV5-6 with TRBJ1-1, with a tentative D call TRBD1 (5 bases). This CDR3 spans 15 amino acids. Trimming removed 4 bases from V and 0 bases from J, with 13 bases in between. CDR1 is SGHDT, CDR2 YYEEEE, per germline. The CDR3 protein is CASSPRQTMNTEAFF. In DNA, the CDR3 is TGTGCCAGCAGCCCTAGACAGACCATGAACACTGAAGCTTTCTTT.

The chain combines TRBV6-6 with TRBJ1-4, with D unclear. Trimming took 2 bases from V and 7 from J, leaving 14 bases between them. This CDR3 region has 15 residues. Germline V lookup: CDR1 MNHNY, CDR2 SVGAGI (reference sequence). Here the CDR3 reads CASSYQPGRGEKLFF. For the CDR3, the DNA is TGTGCCAGCAGTTACCAACCGGGAAGAGGTGAAAAACTGTTTTTT.

This chain connects TRBV4-2 to TRBJ2-3, with 8 bases that match TRBD2. The germline V gene has CDR1 LGHNA and CDR2 YNFKEQ. J was trimmed by 2 bases and V by 1 base; bases with no gene match: 2. The CDR3 runs 15 residues. This CDR3 reads CASSQVTSDTDTQYF. As DNA, the CDR3 is TGTGCCAGCAGCCAAGTGACTAGCGACACAGATACGCAGTATTTT.

V is TRBV5-1 and J is TRBJ1-2, with D hard to call. Germline assignment: CDR1 SGHRS and CDR2 YFSETQ. Trimming stripped 0 bases from V and 6 bases from J, with 12 bases between. The CDR3 has 14 residues. The CDR3 DNA sequence: TGCGCCAGCAGCTTGGGCGGGGTTTGGGATGGCTACACCTTC. It is translated as CASSLGGVWDGYTF. Drawing the rest from reference TRBV5-1 and TRBJ1-2, the complete variable domain is KAGVTQTPRYLIKTRGQQVTLSCSPISGHRSVSWYQQTPGQGLQFLFEYFSETQRNKGNFPGRFSGRQFSNSRSEMNVSTLELGDSALYLCASSLGGVWDGYTFGSGTRLTVV.

The J gene is TRBJ1-5, the V gene TRBV12-5, with D hard to call. Germline V gene data show CDR1 as LGHNT and CDR2 as FRNRAP. CDR3 size: 15 residues. V was clipped by 6 bases and J by 1 base, with 13 bases between them. The CDR3 spells CASGPREISNQPQHF. DNA of the CDR3: TGTGCTAGTGGCCCCCGGGAGATAAGCAATCAGCCCCAGCATTTT.

This clone came up once. The chain is built from TRBV7-3 and TRBJ2-2, with 7 bases fitting TRBD2. This CDR3 contains 14 residues. J was trimmed by 5 bases and V by 7 bases; bases with no gene match: 7. Germline values: CDR1 SGHTA, CDR2 FQGTGA. CDR3 loop: CASTGRRGTGELFF. The CDR3 nucleotides read TGTGCCAGCACTGGCAGGCGGGGGACCGGGGAGCTGTTTTTT.

The CDR3 is CASSPPPGYNEQFF. The DNA for the CDR3 is TGTGCCAGCAGCCCCCCCCCAGGGTACAATGAGCAGTTCTTC. The V call is TRBV9, the J call TRBJ2-1; the D gene is possibly TRBD1 (5 bases). The V end was cut by 4 bases, the J end by 4 bases, with 12 bases between. This CDR3 is 14 amino acids long. The germline CDR1 and CDR2 sequences are SGDLS and YYNGEE.

The rearrangement links TRBV12-3 or TRBV12-4 to TRBJ2-5; 9 bases align to TRBD1. V dropped 3 bases and J dropped 5; count of bases not matched to a gene: 1. The CDR3 is made up of 13 amino acids. In nucleotides, the CDR3 is TGTGCCAGCAGTTTGACAGGGGGTGAGACCCAGTACTTC. It encodes CASSLTGGETQYF.

This clone was seen more than once but under ten times. This sequence joins TRBV15 and TRBJ2-5, with no clear D. Trimming left V 0 bases short and J 1 base short, with 6 bases between. The CDR3 is made up of 14 amino acids. CDR1 LNHNV and CDR2 YYDKDF come from the germline V gene (reference sequence). The CDR3 loop reads CATSRDRSQETQYF. The CDR3 DNA follows: TGTGCCACCAGCAGAGATCGCAGCCAAGAGACCCAGTACTTC.

The genes are TRBV6-5 and TRBJ2-5, with a tentative D call TRBD2 (6 bases). The CDR3 covers 15 residues. CDR1 is MNHEY and CDR2 is SVGAGI in the germline V gene. The germline V and J ends were trimmed by 5 bases and 5 bases, with 18 bases remaining between them. The CDR3 DNA sequence: TGTGCCAGCAGTCCAAGGGCTGGCGGGATGGAGACCCAGTACTTC. It codes for CASSPRAGGMETQYF.